The 29 T cell receptor beta chains below come from one sample, sequenced in a study of post-analysis software for immune sequencing data. Unique molecular identifiers were present in the TCR beta cDNA libraries. TCRdb re-analysed the PCR reads in MiXCR, keeping a single row per CDR3 protein. The table records 250,000 to 300,000 distinct CDR3 sequences, 30% to 45% of them present only once. Study-wide results and caveats: Compared with controls, patients had more of about 5 TRBV segments, including TRBV5-6, TRBV5-1 and TRBV20-1.

These receptors have no known antigen. The sample consisted of blood. These receptors originate from a girl aged 5-17 years with multiple sclerosis.

In its sample, this clonotype was seen many times. V gene TRBV5-6 combines with J gene TRBJ2-5; D not resolved. The CDR3 is 15 amino acids. Trimming took 3 bases from V and 1 from J, leaving 13 bases between them. CDR1 and CDR2 from the germline V gene are SGHDT and YYEEEE. The CDR3 nucleotides are TGTGCCAGCAGCTCCGGTAGGATCTCCCAAGAGACCCAGTACTTC. Its protein is CASSSGRISQETQYF. Drawing the rest from reference TRBV5-6 and TRBJ2-5, the complete variable domain is DAGVTQSPTHLIKTRGQQVTLRCSPKSGHDTVSWYQQALGQGPQFIFQYYEEEERQRGNFPDRFSGHQFPNYSSELNVNALLLGDSALYLCASSSGRISQETQYFGPGTRLLVL.

This clonotype was recorded at least ten times. V and J are TRBV28 and TRBJ1-2; TRBD1 matches 7 bases. V lost 6 bases and J lost 1; bases outside the gene matches: 8. Germline CDR1 MDHEN, CDR2 SYDVKM. The CDR3 is 15 residues long. This CDR3 reads CASSHTGTDNYGYTF. The CDR3 region has the DNA TGTGCCAGCAGCCACACAGGGACAGATAACTATGGCTACACCTTC.

This clonotype was detected many times. The chain employs TRBV5-1 and TRBJ2-5; 15 positions agree with TRBD2. V trimming: 4 bases; J trimming: 5 bases; junction bases outside the gene matches: 9. Germline assignment: CDR1 SGHRS and CDR2 YFSETQ. The CDR3 consists of 17 residues. For the CDR3, the DNA is TGCGCCAGCAGCCCGGGACTAGCGGGGGGTTATTCGGAGACCCAGTACTTC. The encoded protein is CASSPGLAGGYSETQYF.

The chain recombines TRBV28 with TRBJ2-2; D remains unclear. CDR3 size: 14 residues. Germline V gene lookup returns CDR1 MDHEN and CDR2 SYDVKM. V gave up 3 bases and J gave up 3 bases, with 8 bases separating them. The CDR3 DNA follows: TGTGCCAGCAGTTTCTGGCAGTACACCGGGGAGCTGTTTTTT. Translation gives CASSFWQYTGELFF.

This chain connects TRBV28 to TRBJ1-5; possible D gene TRBD1, 5 bases. Germline CDR1 reads MDHEN; CDR2 reads SYDVKM. The V end lost 7 bases, the J end lost 5 bases, and 9 bases lay between the germline ends. The CDR3 is 12 residues long. In DNA, the CDR3 is TGTGCCAGCATAAGCAGGGATCAGCCCCAGCATTTT. Translation gives CASISRDQPQHF.

This clonotype has more than one count but fewer than ten. A much larger clonotype is one base distant, so this may be a read error. The chain employs TRBV5-1 and TRBJ2-1; 8 nucleotides match TRBD2. The J call may be wrong; the DNA end is better matched by TRBJ2-7. Germline CDR1 is SGHRS and CDR2 is YFSETQ. This CDR3 contains 16 residues. CDR3 protein: CASSLGGGRPYNEQYF. The CDR3 region has the DNA TGCGCCAGCAGCTTGGGGGGCGGGAGGCCCTACAATGAGCAGTACTTC.

This clonotype appeared a few times. One base away lies a much larger clone, so this may be a sequencing read error. The chain is built from TRBV21-1 and TRBJ2-5; the table's D call, TRBD1, has no DNA check behind it. TRBV21-1 is a known pseudogene. The CDR3 is 17 amino acids. CDR3 coding DNA: TGTACCAGCAGCAAAGCCCCGACAGGGTCCGACGGAGAGACCCAGTACTTC. Translating it yields CTSSKAPTGSDGETQYF.

This clonotype was detected a few times. The V call is TRBV20-1, the J call TRBJ1-1; D is unclear. The CDR3 is 11 amino acids. Germline-derived CDR1 and CDR2 are DFQATT and SNEGSKA (reference sequence). Trimming took 8 bases from V and 0 from J, leaving 7 bases between them. Here the CDR3 DNA reads TGCAGTTCAAACTTGAACACTGAAGCTTTCTTT. Its translation is CSSNLNTEAFF.

This clonotype was observed at least ten times. The V call is TRBV20-1, the J call TRBJ2-3; possible D gene TRBD2, 6 bases. The length of the CDR3 is 14 residues. From germline, CDR1 is DFQATT and CDR2 SNEGSKA (reference sequence). The ends were cut back, 3 bases at V and 0 bases at J, with 10 bases in the middle. CDR3 nucleotides: TGCAGTGCTAGGGCGGGGATTAGCACAGATACGCAGTATTTT. This codes for CSARAGISTDTQYF.

This clonotype has just a few counts. V gene TRBV6-2 or TRBV6-3 combines with J gene TRBJ2-1; D uncertain. Germline CDR1 MNHEY, CDR2 SVGEGT. This CDR3 has 12 residues. V was pared by 8 bases and J by 7 bases, with 12 bases between. CDR3 sequence (DNA): TGTGCCAGCCTCTACAACCGGAATGAGCAGTTCTTC. This translates into CASLYNRNEQFF.

This clonotype was seen at least ten times. V usage is TRBV20-1 and J usage is TRBJ2-6; the D gene is possibly TRBD2 (6 bases). Between the trimmed V and J ends, which lost 4 bases and 4 bases, there was a span of 14 bases. CDR3 length: 15 amino acids. The V gene's germline CDR1 is DFQATT and CDR2 SNEGSKA (reference sequence). The CDR3 reads CSAIVREVGANVLTF. CDR3 coding DNA: TGCAGTGCTATCGTCAGGGAGGTGGGGGCCAACGTCCTGACTTTC.

This clonotype was picked up many times. V and J are TRBV5-6 and TRBJ2-3; no clear D. V was shortened by 5 bases and J by 2 bases, with 3 bases between the two germline ends. CDR3 size: 11 residues. CDR1 is SGHDT and CDR2 is YYEEEE in the germline V gene. CDR3 region: CASSNTDTQYF. For the CDR3, the DNA is TGTGCCAGCAGTAACACAGATACGCAGTATTTT.

There are many counts of this clonotype. The chain is built from TRBV27 and TRBJ1-2; 10 bases match TRBD1. This CDR3 spans 13 amino acids. J was trimmed by 7 bases and V by 8 bases; bases with no gene match: 7. Germline CDR1 reads MNHEY; CDR2 reads SMNVEV (reference sequence). CDR3 region: CASADRGLGGYTF. The CDR3 nucleotides read TGTGCCAGCGCCGACAGGGGGCTTGGTGGCTACACCTTC.

Details on this clonotype: Since a much larger clone is just one base distant, this may be a read error. The V call is TRBV3-1, the J call TRBJ1-1, with D hard to call. V was clipped by 3 bases and J by 3 bases, with 8 bases between them. This CDR3 contains 13 residues. The germline V gene has CDR1 LGHDT and CDR2 YNNKEL (reference sequence). The CDR3 DNA is TGTGCCAGCAGCCAGGATTGGGACACTGAAGCTTTCTTT. Translating gives CASSQDWDTEAFF.

A note on this clonotype: This may arise from a read error, as a much more abundant clone is one base away. The chain employs TRBV6-5 and TRBJ1-1; TRBD1 matches 8 bases. Germline V gives CDR1 MNHEY, CDR2 SVGAGI. The CDR3 is 16 amino acids. The CDR3 protein is CASSHSPGGYETEAFF. The DNA of the CDR3 is TGTGCCAGCAGTCACTCGCCAGGGGGCTATGAGACTGAAGCTTTCTTT.

V usage is TRBV20-1 and J usage is TRBJ1-5, with TRBD1 matching over 7 bases. Germline-derived CDR1 and CDR2 are DFQATT and SNEGSKA (reference sequence). There are 14 residues in the CDR3. The trim removed 6 bases at V and 7 bases at J, leaving 12 bases unmatched. The CDR3, as DNA: TGCAGTGCCAAAGGCACGCTGACAGGGCAGCCCCAGCATTTT. As protein: CSAKGTLTGQPQHF.

This clonotype has at least ten counts. This chain links TRBV11-2 with TRBJ2-6, with TRBD2 matching over 8 bases. V lost 4 bases, J lost 3 bases, and 8 bases stayed unmatched. Germline V lookup: CDR1 SGHAT, CDR2 FQNNGV. The CDR3 extends over 17 amino acids. The CDR3 DNA reads TGTGCCAGCAGCTCCCCGGCCGGGGGGGGTGGGGCCAACGTCCTGACTTTC. This translates into CASSSPAGGGGANVLTF. Complete variable domain (other parts from reference TRBV11-2 and TRBJ2-6): EAGVAQSPRYKIIEKRQSVAFWCNPISGHATLYWYQQILGQGPKLLIQFQNNGVVDDSQLPKDRFSAERLKGVDSTLKIQPAKLEDSAVYLCASSSPAGGGGANVLTFGAGSRLTVL.

The gene calls are TRBV6-6 and TRBJ2-3; 7 bases match TRBD1. The CDR3 spans 16 residues. V gave up 5 bases and J gave up 0 bases; unmatched junction bases: 8. In germline, CDR1 is MNHNY, CDR2 SVGAGI (reference sequence). The CDR3, as DNA: TGTGCCAGCAGTAGTCGACAGGGCTCTAGCACAGATACGCAGTATTTT. Its protein product is CASSSRQGSSTDTQYF.

The rearrangement links TRBV10-3 to TRBJ1-6; D uncertain. From germline, CDR1 is ENHRY and CDR2 SYGVKD. There are 12 residues in the CDR3. The V end was cut by 2 bases, the J end by 13 bases, with 9 bases between. The CDR3 here is CAISEGRPPLHF. The CDR3 coding sequence is TGTGCCATCAGTGAGGGAAGACCGCCCCTCCACTTT.

This clonotype was recorded many times. The genes are TRBV5-6 and TRBJ1-5; tentatively, D is TRBD1 (5 bases). The V end lost 1 base, the J end lost 0 bases, and 14 bases lay between the germline ends. The CDR3 is 17 residues long. Germline V lookup: CDR1 SGHDT, CDR2 YYEEEE. The CDR3 sequence is CASSLYGAGGSNQPQHF. The CDR3 DNA reads TGTGCCAGCAGCTTGTACGGGGCCGGGGGTAGCAATCAGCCCCAGCATTTT.

This clonotype occurred many times. The chain links TRBV2 to TRBJ2-1; 7 nucleotides match TRBD2. The CDR3 length is 15 residues. The junction had 10 bases not matched to a gene; V was cut back by 5 bases and J by 6 bases. Germline-derived CDR1 and CDR2 are SNHLY and FYNNEI. CDR3 sequence: CASSRGSRARNEQFF. The CDR3 DNA is TGTGCCAGCAGTCGCGGGAGTAGAGCCCGCAATGAGCAGTTCTTC.

This clonotype was picked up many times. The chain uses TRBV29-1 and TRBJ2-3; D call uncertain. The V gene's germline CDR1 is SQVTM and CDR2 ANQGSEA. Trimming pared 4 bases from V and 1 base from J, leaving 6 bases between. There are 12 residues in the CDR3. The CDR3 is CSVVVGTDTQYF. The CDR3, as DNA: TGCAGCGTTGTCGTAGGCACAGATACGCAGTATTTT.

The chain combines TRBV30 with TRBJ1-4, with D perhaps TRBD1 (5 bases). The V and J ends lost 5 bases and 7 bases respectively, with 14 bases between them. The CDR3 loop spans 13 amino acids. Germline CDR1 GTSNPN, CDR2 SVGIG (reference sequence). In DNA form, the CDR3 reads TGTGCCTGGTTAGAGGACGGGGCTGAAAAACTGTTTTTT. It yields the protein CAWLEDGAEKLFF.

The chain is built from TRBV20-1 and TRBJ2-5, with no clear D. Germline V gives CDR1 DFQATT, CDR2 SNEGSKA (reference sequence). The CDR3 loop spans 12 amino acids. V was clipped by 0 bases and J by 11 bases, with 13 bases between them. CDR3 nucleotide sequence: TGCAGTGCTAGAGATAGGGCAAATAAGCAGTACTTC. Translation gives CSARDRANKQYF.

The chain is built from TRBV19 and TRBJ2-1; 7 positions agree with TRBD1. J lost 2 bases, V lost 4 bases, and 8 bases had no gene match. Germline CDR1 reads LNHDA; CDR2 reads SQIVND (reference sequence). The CDR3 runs to 16 residues. CDR3 residues: CASSRQGLGTYNEQFF. CDR3 bases: TGTGCCAGTAGTAGACAGGGCCTCGGCACCTACAATGAGCAGTTCTTC.

The CDR3 DNA is TGTGCCAGCAGTTTACGCAGTTACCCGGGACAGGGGTATGGCTACACCTTC. Translated, it gives CASSLRSYPGQGYGYTF. V gene TRBV12-3 or TRBV12-4 combines with J gene TRBJ1-2, with TRBD1 matching 10 bases. The CDR3 runs to 17 residues. Trimming took 2 bases from V and 5 from J; bases not matched to a gene: 11.

This clonotype was counted ten times or more. This sequence joins TRBV29-1 and TRBJ1-2; TRBD1 aligns across 9 bases. Germline CDR1 reads SQVTM; CDR2 reads ANQGSEA. V gave up 7 bases and J gave up 3 bases; unmatched junction bases: 3. The CDR3 is made up of 12 amino acids. The CDR3 DNA follows: TGCAGCGCAAGACAGGGGGACTATGGCTACACCTTC. Encoded protein: CSARQGDYGYTF.

Only a few counts were recorded for this clonotype. The chain combines TRBV2 with TRBJ1-1; D call uncertain. Looked up from germline, CDR1 is SNHLY and CDR2 is FYNNEI. The length of the CDR3 is 13 residues. V dropped 4 bases and J dropped 1 base, with 7 bases sitting between them. CDR3 region: CASSARQNTEAFF. Here the CDR3 DNA reads TGTGCCAGCAGTGCCCGGCAGAACACTGAAGCTTTCTTT.

Of note for this clonotype: A much larger clone lies a single base off, so this may be a read error. The J gene is TRBJ2-3, the V gene TRBV24-1; 13 positions agree with TRBD2. The CDR3 runs 16 residues. Germline values: CDR1 KGHDR, CDR2 SFDVKD. CDR3 DNA sequence: TGTACCACCAGTGATCCGCGGACTAGCGGGAGAGATACGCAGTATTTT. Translated: CTTSDPRTSGRDTQYF.